Reported below is one T cell receptor beta chain. The antigen remains undetermined. This record belongs to a study of cytomegalovirus exposure and HLA in healthy donors. Study results and limitations: In vitro experiments confirmed that a few CMV-associated chains were specific for CMV antigens. The dataset shows that most TCR sequences were rare, while some public TCRs occurred in many donors. Overall, approximately 150 TCR beta chains were annotated as cytomegalovirus-associated.

The germline gives CDR1 LNHNV, CDR2 YYDKDF (reference sequence). This CDR3 has 15 amino acids. V was clipped by 5 bases and J by 0 bases, with 10 bases between them. From the roughly 120-subject validation cohort, which was separate from the roughly 700-subject first cohort, the donors were drawn. Profiling relied on immunoSEQ multiplex PCR, and the TCRdb table lists in-frame clones only, not all of them. The data contain some 98,000 clones, around 88% of them singletons. Specimen: PBMCs. The chain employs TRBV15 and TRBJ2-2; D unresolved. The TCR comes from a woman aged 30 to 39 in good health and CMV-seronegative. CDR3 nucleotide sequence: TGTGCCACCAGCGGATACTATCCGAACACCGGGGAGCTGTTTTTT. It codes for CATSGYYPNTGELFF.